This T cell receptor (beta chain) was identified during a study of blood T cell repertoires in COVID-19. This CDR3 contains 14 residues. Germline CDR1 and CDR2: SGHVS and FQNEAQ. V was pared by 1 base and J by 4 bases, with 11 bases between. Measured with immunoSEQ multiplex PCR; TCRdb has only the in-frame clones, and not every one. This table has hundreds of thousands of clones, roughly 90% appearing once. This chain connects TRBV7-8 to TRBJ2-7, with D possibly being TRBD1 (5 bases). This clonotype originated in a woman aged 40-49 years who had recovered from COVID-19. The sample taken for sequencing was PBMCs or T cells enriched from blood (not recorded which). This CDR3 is CASSLGQGKYEQYF. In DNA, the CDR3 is TGTGCCAGCAGCTTAGGCCAGGGTAAATACGAGCAGTACTTC.